This is a list of T cell receptor beta chains from one sample in a study of T-cell reconstitution after alpha-beta-depleted transplantation in children. TCRdb passed the PCR reads through MiXCR, listing each CDR3 protein once. The data hold fewer than 400,000 distinct CDR3 sequences, with 20% to 30% observed a single time. This specimen was PBMCs, mostly from graft donor cells, taken 180 days after TCRalphabeta/CD19-depleted stem cell transplant. The receptor set was obtained from a male patient younger than 18 who had a stem cell transplant for acute lymphoblastic leukemia, so the T cells may come from the graft donor. Both conserved end residues are part of each CDR3. The D gene is left open where the match is weak. The size field is filled for only some rows; it gives once, few, many or a size class.

abundance	v_gene	j_gene	d_gene	CDR3aa	CDR3nt
few	TRBV12-3/TRBV12-4	TRBJ1-3	.	CASSFLSGRGNTIYF	TGTGCCAGCAGTTTTCTGTCGGGCCGTGGAAACACCATATATTTT
many	TRBV12-3/TRBV12-4	TRBJ2-5	.	CASSFGGSGKTQYF	TGTGCCAGCAGTTTTGGGGGAAGTGGGAAGACCCAGTACTTC
.	TRBV11-3	TRBJ2-1	.	CASSRSPRGGRDEQFF	TGTGCCAGCAGCCGATCCCCTAGAGGGGGGAGGGATGAGCAGTTCTTC
.	TRBV5-1	TRBJ1-1	TRBD1	CASSLGQGAVTEAFF	TGCGCCAGCAGCTTGGGACAGGGGGCAGTCACTGAAGCTTTCTTT
.	TRBV19	TRBJ2-3	.	CASTAETDTQYF	TGTGCCAGTACTGCAGAGACAGATACGCAGTATTTT
.	TRBV7-8	TRBJ2-1	TRBD2	CASSPRTSPISYNEQFF	TGTGCCAGCAGCCCCCGGACTAGCCCCATTTCCTACAATGAGCAGTTCTTC
.	TRBV29-1	TRBJ2-7	.	CSVDGPGPLAEQYF	TGCAGCGTTGACGGGCCCGGACCTTTGGCCGAGCAGTACTTC
few	TRBV7-9	TRBJ2-1	.	CASSLGRDEQFF	TGTGCCAGCAGCCTAGGGCGGGATGAGCAGTTCTTC
.	TRBV7-3	TRBJ2-3	.	CASSLFSGSPDTQYF	TGTGCCAGCAGCTTATTTAGCGGAAGTCCAGATACGCAGTATTTT
many	TRBV12-3/TRBV12-4	TRBJ2-7	TRBD1	CASRQQGFAPYEQYF	TGTGCCAGCAGGCAACAGGGGTTTGCTCCCTACGAGCAGTACTTC
.	TRBV12-3/TRBV12-4	TRBJ2-7	.	CASSFGLTYDQYF	TGTGCCAGCAGTTTTGGGCTGACCTACGACCAGTACTTC
many	TRBV5-1	TRBJ2-7	TRBD1	CASSLDGTGLYEQYF	TGCGCCAGCAGCTTGGACGGGACAGGATTATACGAGCAGTACTTC
few	TRBV27	TRBJ2-1	TRBD2	CASSLGTSGIDEQFF	TGTGCCAGCAGCTTAGGGACTAGCGGGATCGATGAGCAGTTCTTC
once	TRBV2	TRBJ2-2	.	CASGTTANTGELFF	TGTGCCAGCGGGACAACCGCGAACACCGGGGAGCTGTTTTTT
few	TRBV7-2	TRBJ1-3	.	CASSPRRPGNTIYF	TGTGCCAGCAGCCCCCGTAGACCCGGAAACACCATATATTTT
.	TRBV27	TRBJ2-6	TRBD2	CASSKKGTSSAGANVLTF	TGTGCCAGCAGTAAGAAAGGGACTAGCTCCGCTGGGGCCAACGTCCTGACTTTC
many	TRBV5-1	TRBJ2-1	TRBD1	CASSLDLRGNEQFF	TGCGCCAGCAGCTTGGATCTCAGGGGGAATGAGCAGTTCTTC
.	TRBV12-3/TRBV12-4	TRBJ2-1	TRBD2	CASSFGLAGDYEQFF	TGTGCCAGCAGTTTTGGGCTAGCGGGAGATTATGAGCAGTTCTTC
few	TRBV9	TRBJ2-1	TRBD2	CASSVVGGRPYNEQFF	TGTGCCAGCAGCGTAGTGGGGGGGAGGCCTTACAATGAGCAGTTCTTC
few	TRBV5-1	TRBJ1-4	TRBD1	CASSLNQPEGARVEKLFF	TGCGCCAGCAGCTTAAATCAACCCGAGGGGGCGCGAGTTGAAAAACTGTTTTTT
.	TRBV3-1	TRBJ2-7	TRBD2	CASSPQGPSGAYEQYF	TGTGCCAGCAGCCCGCAGGGCCCTAGCGGGGCCTACGAGCAGTACTTC
few	TRBV20-1	TRBJ2-5	.	CSARSGYQETQYF	TGCAGTGCTCGGTCGGGGTACCAAGAGACCCAGTACTTC
.	TRBV7-8	TRBJ1-1	.	CASSPSAAGQTEAFF	TGTGCCAGCAGCCCCTCGGCGGCGGGGCAGACTGAAGCTTTCTTT
.	TRBV5-1	TRBJ2-4	TRBD2	CASSPGLAVAKNIQYF	TGCGCCAGCAGCCCGGGACTAGCGGTAGCCAAAAACATTCAGTACTTC
many	TRBV29-1	TRBJ1-1	.	CSVWQGYEAFF	TGCAGCGTTTGGCAGGGATATGAAGCTTTCTTT